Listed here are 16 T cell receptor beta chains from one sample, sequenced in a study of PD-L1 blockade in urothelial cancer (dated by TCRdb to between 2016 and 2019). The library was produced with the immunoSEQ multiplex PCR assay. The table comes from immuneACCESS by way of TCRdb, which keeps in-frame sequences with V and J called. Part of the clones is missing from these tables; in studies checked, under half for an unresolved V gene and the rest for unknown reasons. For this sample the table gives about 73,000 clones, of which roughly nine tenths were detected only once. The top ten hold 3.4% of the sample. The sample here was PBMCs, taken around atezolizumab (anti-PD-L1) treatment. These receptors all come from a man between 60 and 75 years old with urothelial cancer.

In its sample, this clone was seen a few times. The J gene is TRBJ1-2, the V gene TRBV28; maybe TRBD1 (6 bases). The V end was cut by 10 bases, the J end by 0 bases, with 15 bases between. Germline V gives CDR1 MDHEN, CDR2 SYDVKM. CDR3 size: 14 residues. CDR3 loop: CAILKDRPNYGYTF. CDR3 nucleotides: TGTGCCATTTTAAAGGACAGACCTAACTATGGCTACACCTTC.

The DNA for the CDR3 is TGTGCCAGCAGGCGCTCCGGGACAGCTGGGGGTGGTAACACTGAAGCTTTCTTT. The encoded protein is CASRRSGTAGGGNTEAFF. The J gene is TRBJ1-1, the V gene TRBV27; 7 positions match TRBD1. The CDR3 is 18 amino acids. J lost 2 bases, V lost 6 bases, and 18 bases had no gene match. The germline CDR1 and CDR2 sequences are MNHEY and SMNVEV (reference sequence).

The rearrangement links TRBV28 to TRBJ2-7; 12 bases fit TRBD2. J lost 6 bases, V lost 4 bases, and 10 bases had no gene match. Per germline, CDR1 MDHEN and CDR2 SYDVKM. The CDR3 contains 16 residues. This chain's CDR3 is CASSSPPSGRALEQYF. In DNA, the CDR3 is TGTGCCAGCAGTTCCCCCCCTAGCGGGAGGGCCCTCGAGCAGTACTTC.

CDR3 sequence reads: CASRPQGRGEKLFF. The CDR3 nucleotides read TGTGCCAGCAGGCCCCAGGGGAGAGGGGAAAAACTGTTTTTT. The gene calls are TRBV28 and TRBJ1-4; D may be TRBD1 (6 bases). There are 14 residues in the CDR3. Trimming stripped 6 bases from V and 8 bases from J, with 16 bases between. Germline CDR1 reads MDHEN; CDR2 reads SYDVKM.

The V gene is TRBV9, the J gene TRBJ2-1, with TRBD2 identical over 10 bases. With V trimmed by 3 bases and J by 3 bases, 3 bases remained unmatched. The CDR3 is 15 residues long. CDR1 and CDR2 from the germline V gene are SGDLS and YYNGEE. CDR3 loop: CASSGLAGRYNEQFF. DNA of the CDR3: TGTGCCAGCAGCGGACTAGCGGGCCGCTACAATGAGCAGTTCTTC.

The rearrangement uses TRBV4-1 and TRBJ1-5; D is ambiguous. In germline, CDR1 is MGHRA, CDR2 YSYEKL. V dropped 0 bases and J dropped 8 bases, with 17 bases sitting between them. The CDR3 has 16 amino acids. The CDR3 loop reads CASSQEGRSGTEPQHF. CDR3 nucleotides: TGCGCCAGCAGCCAAGAAGGAAGATCAGGTACCGAGCCCCAGCATTTT.

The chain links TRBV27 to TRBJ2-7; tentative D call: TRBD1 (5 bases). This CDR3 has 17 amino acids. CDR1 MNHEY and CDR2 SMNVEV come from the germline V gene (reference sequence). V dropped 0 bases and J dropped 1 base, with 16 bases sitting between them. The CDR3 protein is CASSLSVGQGRSYEQYF. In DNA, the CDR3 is TGTGCCAGCAGTTTATCGGTAGGGCAGGGTCGATCCTACGAGCAGTACTTC.

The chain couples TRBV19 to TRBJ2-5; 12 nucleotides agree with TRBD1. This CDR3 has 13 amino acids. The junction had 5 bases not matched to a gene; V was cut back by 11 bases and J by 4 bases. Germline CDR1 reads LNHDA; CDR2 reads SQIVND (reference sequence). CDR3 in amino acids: CASGQGAGETQYF. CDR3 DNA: TGTGCCTCGGGACAGGGGGCTGGAGAGACCCAGTACTTC.

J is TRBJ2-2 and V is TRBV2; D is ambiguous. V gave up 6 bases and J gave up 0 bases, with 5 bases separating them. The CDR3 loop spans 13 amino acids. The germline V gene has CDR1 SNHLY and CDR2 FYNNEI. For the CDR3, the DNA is TGTGCCAGCAGATCATCGAACACCGGGGAGCTGTTTTTT. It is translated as CASRSSNTGELFF.

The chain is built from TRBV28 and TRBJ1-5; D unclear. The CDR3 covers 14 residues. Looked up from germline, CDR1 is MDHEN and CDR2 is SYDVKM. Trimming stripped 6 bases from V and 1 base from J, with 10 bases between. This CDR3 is CASSGDPSNQPQHF. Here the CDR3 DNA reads TGTGCCAGCAGCGGGGATCCGAGCAATCAGCCCCAGCATTTT.

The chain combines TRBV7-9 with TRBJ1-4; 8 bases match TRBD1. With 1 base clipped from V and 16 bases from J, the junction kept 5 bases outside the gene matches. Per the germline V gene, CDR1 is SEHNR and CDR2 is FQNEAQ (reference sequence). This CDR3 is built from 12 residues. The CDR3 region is CASSLGQGPAFF. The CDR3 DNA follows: TGTGCCAGCAGCTTAGGACAGGGGCCGGCGTTTTTT.

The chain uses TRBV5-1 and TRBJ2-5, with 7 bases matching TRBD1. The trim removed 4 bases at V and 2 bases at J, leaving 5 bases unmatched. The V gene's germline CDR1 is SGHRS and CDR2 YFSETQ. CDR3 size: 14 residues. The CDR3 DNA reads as TGCGCCAGCAGCGCAACAGGGGCTCAAGAGACCCAGTACTTC. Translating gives CASSATGAQETQYF.

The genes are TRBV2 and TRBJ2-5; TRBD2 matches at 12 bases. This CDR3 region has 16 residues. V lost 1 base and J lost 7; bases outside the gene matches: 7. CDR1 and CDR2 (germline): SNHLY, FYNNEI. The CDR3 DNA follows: TGTGCCAGCAGTGAAGTTCCTAGCGGGAGGGGAGTGACCCAGTACTTC. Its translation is CASSEVPSGRGVTQYF.

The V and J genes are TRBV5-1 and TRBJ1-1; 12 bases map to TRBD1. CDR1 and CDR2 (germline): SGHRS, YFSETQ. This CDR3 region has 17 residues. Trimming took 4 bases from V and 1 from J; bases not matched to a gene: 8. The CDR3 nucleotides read TGCGCCAGCAGCCCGGGACAGGGGGCTTGGGGGAACACTGAAGCTTTCTTT. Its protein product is CASSPGQGAWGNTEAFF.

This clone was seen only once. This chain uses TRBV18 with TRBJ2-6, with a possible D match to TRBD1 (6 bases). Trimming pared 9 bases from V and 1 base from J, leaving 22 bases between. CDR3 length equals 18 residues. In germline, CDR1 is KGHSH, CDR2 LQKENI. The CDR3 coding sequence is TGTGCCAGTACAGGGCAGACTCCTCTGCGGTCTGGGGCCAACGTCCTGACTTTC. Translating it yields CASTGQTPLRSGANVLTF.

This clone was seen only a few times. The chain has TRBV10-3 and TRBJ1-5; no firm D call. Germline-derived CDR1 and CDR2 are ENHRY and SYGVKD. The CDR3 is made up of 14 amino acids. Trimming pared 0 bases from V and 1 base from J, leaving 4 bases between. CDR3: CAISESGSNQPQHF. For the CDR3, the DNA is TGTGCCATCAGTGAGTCCGGGAGCAATCAGCCCCAGCATTTT.